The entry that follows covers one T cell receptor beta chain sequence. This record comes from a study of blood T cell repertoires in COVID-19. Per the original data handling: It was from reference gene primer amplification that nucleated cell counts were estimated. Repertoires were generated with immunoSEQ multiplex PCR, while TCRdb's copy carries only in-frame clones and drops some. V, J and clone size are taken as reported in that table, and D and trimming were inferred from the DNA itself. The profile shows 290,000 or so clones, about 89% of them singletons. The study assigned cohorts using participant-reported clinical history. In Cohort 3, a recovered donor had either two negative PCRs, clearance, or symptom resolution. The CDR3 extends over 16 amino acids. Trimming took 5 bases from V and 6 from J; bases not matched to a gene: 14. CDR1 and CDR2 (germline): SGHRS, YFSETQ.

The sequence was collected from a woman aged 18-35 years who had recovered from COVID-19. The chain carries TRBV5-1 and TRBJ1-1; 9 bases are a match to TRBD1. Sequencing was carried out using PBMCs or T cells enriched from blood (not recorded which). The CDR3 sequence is CASSSTRGQGLPEAFF. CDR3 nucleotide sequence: TGCGCCAGCAGTTCAACGAGAGGACAGGGGTTGCCTGAAGCTTTCTTT.